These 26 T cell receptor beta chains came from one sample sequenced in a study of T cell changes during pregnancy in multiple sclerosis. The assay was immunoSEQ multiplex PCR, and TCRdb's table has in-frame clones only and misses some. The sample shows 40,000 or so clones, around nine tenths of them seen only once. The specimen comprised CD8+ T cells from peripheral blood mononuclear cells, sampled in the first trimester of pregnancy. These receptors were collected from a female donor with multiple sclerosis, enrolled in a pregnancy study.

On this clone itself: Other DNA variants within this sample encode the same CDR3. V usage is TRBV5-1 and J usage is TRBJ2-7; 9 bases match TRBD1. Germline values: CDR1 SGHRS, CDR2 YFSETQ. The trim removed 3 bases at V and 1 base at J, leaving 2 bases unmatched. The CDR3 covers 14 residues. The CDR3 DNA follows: TGCGCCAGCAGCTACGGGACAGGGTCCTACGAGCAGTACTTC. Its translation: CASSYGTGSYEQYF.

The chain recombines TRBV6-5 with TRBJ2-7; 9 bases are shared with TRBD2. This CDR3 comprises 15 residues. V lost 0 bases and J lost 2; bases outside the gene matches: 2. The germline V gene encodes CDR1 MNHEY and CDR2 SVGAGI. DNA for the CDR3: TGTGCCAGCAGTTACTCCCTAGCGGGGACCTACGAGCAGTACTTC. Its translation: CASSYSLAGTYEQYF.

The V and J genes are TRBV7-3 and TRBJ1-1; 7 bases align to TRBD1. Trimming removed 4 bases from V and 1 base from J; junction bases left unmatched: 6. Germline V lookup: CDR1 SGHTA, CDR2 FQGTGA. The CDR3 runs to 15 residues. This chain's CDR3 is CASSSTTGRNTEAFF. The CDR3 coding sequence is TGTGCCAGCAGCTCAACGACAGGGAGGAACACTGAAGCTTTCTTT.

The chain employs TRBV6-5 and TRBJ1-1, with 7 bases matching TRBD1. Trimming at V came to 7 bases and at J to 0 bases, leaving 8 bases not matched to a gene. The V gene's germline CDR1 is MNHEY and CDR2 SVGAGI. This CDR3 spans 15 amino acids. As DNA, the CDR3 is TGTGCCAGCAACCAACAGGGGCCGATGAACACTGAAGCTTTCTTT. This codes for CASNQQGPMNTEAFF.

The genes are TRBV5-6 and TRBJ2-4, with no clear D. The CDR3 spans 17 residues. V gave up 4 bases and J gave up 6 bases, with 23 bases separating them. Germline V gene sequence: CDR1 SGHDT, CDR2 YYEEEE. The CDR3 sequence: CASSQAPSLTGGNIQYF. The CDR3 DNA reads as TGTGCCAGCAGCCAAGCCCCGTCCCTCACCGGTGGAAACATTCAGTACTTC.

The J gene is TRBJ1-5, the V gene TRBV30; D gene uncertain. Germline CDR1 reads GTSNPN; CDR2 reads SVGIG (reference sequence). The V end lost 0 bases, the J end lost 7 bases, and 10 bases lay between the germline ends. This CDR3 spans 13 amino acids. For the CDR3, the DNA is TGTGCCTGGAGTGTACAGTCAGGACAGCCCCAGCATTTT. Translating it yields CAWSVQSGQPQHF.

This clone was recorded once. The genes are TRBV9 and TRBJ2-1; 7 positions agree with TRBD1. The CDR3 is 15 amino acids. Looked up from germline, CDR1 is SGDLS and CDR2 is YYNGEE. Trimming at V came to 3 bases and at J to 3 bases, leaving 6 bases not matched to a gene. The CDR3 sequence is CASSEGTDHYNEQFF. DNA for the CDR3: TGTGCCAGCAGCGAGGGGACAGATCACTACAATGAGCAGTTCTTC.

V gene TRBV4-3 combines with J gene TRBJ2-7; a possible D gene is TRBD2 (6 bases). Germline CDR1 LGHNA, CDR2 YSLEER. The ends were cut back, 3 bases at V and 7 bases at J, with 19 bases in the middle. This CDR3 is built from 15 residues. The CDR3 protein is CASSQGVAGTGEQYF. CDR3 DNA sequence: TGCGCCAGCAGCCAGGGCGTGGCAGGGACTGGGGAGCAGTACTTC.

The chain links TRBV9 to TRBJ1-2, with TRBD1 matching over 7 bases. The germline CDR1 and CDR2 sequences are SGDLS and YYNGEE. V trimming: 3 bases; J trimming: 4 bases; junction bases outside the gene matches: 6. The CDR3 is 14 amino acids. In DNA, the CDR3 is TGTGCCAGCAGCGCACAGGGGCCATCCTATGGCTACACCTTC. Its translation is CASSAQGPSYGYTF.

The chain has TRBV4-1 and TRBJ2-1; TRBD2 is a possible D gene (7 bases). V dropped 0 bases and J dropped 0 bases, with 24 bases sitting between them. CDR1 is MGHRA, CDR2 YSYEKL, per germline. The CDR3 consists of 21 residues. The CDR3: CASSQDMGPFNGGHSYNEQFF. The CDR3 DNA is TGCGCCAGCAGCCAAGATATGGGTCCCTTTAACGGGGGGCACTCCTACAATGAGCAGTTCTTC.

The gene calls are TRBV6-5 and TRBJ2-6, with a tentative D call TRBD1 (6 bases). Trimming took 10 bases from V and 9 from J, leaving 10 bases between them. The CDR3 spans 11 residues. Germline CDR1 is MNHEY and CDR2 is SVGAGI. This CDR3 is CATGDNNVLTF. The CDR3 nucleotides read TGTGCCACAGGGGATAACAACGTCCTGACTTTC.

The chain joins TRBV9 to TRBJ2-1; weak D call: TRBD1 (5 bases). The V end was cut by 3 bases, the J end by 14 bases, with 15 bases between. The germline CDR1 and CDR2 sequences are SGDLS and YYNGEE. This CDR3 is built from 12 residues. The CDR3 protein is CASSASSGFKFF. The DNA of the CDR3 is TGTGCCAGCAGCGCCTCTTCAGGGTTTAAGTTCTTC.

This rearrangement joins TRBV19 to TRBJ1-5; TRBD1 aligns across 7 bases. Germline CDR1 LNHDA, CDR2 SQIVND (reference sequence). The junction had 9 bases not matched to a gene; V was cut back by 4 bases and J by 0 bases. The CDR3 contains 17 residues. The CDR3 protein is CASSTDRAEYSNQPQHF. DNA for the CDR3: TGTGCCAGTAGTACCGACAGGGCGGAGTATAGCAATCAGCCCCAGCATTTT.

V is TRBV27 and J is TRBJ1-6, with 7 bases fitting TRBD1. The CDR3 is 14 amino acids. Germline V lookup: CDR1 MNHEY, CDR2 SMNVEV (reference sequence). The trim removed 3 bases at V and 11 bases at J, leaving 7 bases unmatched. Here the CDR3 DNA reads TGTGCCAGCAGTTTCGGGACAGAGCGGACACCCCTCCACTTT. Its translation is CASSFGTERTPLHF.

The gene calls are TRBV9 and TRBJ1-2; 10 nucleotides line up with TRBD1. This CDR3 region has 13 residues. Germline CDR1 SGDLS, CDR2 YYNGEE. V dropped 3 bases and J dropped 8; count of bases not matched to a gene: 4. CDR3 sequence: CASSGQGAGGYTF. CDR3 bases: TGTGCCAGCAGCGGACAGGGGGCCGGAGGCTACACCTTC.

The CDR3 nucleotides read TGTGCCAGCAGCCCCTACCCTGGGGGGGCGTATACGCAGTATTTT. Its protein product is CASSPYPGGAYTQYF. The chain links TRBV7-3 to TRBJ2-3; a possible D gene is TRBD2 (7 bases). CDR1 is SGHTA, CDR2 FQGTGA, per germline. Trimming shortened V by 5 bases and J by 7 bases, and 19 bases separated the two germline ends. The length of the CDR3 is 15 residues.

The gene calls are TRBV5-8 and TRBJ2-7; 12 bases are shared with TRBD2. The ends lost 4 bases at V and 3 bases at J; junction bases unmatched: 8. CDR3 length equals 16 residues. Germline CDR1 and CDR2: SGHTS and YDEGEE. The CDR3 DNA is TGTGCCAGCAGCCCTAGACTAGCGGGGGACCTCTACGAGCAGTACTTC. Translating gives CASSPRLAGDLYEQYF.

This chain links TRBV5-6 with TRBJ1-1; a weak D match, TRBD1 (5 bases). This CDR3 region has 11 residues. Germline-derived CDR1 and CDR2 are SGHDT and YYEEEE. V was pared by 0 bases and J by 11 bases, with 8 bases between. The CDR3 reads CASSLGRVAFF. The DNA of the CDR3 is TGTGCCAGCAGCTTGGGCAGGGTCGCTTTCTTT.

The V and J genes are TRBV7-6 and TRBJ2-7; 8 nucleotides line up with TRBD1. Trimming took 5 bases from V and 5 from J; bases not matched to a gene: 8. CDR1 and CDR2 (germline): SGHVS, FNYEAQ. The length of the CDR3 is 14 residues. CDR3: CASSTQGAIDEQYF. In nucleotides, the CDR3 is TGTGCCAGCAGCACCCAGGGGGCGATCGACGAGCAGTACTTC.

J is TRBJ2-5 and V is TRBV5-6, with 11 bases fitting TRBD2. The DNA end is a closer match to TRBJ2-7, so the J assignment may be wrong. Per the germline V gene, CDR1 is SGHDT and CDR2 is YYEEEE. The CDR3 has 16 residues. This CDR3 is CASSPPSGGISYEQYF. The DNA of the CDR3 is TGTGCCAGCAGCCCCCCTAGCGGGGGGATTTCCTACGAGCAGTACTTC.

In DNA, the CDR3 is TGTGCCAGCAGCATGATCCGGGACAGGGGGCGCGGGGATGAGCAGTTCTTC. Encoded protein: CASSMIRDRGRGDEQFF. V and J are TRBV13 and TRBJ2-1, with TRBD1 matching over 12 bases. The CDR3 runs to 17 residues. V shed 5 bases and J 8 bases; nucleotides not matched to a gene: 13. Germline CDR1 and CDR2: PRHDT and FYEKMQ (reference sequence).

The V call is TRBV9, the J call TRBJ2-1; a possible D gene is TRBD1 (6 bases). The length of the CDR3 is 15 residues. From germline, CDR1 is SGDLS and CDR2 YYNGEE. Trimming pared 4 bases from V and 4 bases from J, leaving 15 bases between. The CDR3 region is CASSSPGTPYNEQFF. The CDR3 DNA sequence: TGTGCCAGCAGCTCGCCCGGGACACCGTACAATGAGCAGTTCTTC.

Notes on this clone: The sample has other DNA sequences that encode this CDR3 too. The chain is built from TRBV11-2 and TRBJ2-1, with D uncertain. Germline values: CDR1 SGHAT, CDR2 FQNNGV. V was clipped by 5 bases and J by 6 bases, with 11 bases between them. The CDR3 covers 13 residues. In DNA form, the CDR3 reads TGTGCCAGCAGCCCCAGTCCTAGCAATGAGCAGTTCTTC. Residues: CASSPSPSNEQFF.

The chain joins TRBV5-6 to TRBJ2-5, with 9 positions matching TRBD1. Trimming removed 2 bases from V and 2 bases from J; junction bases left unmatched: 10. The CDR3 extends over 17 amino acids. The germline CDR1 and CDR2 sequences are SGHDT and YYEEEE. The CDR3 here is CASSFPQGAIDQETQYF. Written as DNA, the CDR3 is TGTGCCAGCAGCTTTCCACAGGGGGCGATCGATCAAGAGACCCAGTACTTC.

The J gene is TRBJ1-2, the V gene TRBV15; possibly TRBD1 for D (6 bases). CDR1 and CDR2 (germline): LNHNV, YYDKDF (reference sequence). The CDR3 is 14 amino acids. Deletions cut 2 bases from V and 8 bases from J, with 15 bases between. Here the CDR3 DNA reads TGTGCCACCAGCAGACGCACGACAGGTCTGGGCTACACCTTC. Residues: CATSRRTTGLGYTF.

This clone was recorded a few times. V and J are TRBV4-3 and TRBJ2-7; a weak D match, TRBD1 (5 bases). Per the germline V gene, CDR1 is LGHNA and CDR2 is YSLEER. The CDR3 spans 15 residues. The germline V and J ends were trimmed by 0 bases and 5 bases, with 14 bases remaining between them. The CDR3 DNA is TGCGCCAGCAGCCAAGATTACCCAGGGTGGGACGAGCAGTACTTC. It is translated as CASSQDYPGWDEQYF.